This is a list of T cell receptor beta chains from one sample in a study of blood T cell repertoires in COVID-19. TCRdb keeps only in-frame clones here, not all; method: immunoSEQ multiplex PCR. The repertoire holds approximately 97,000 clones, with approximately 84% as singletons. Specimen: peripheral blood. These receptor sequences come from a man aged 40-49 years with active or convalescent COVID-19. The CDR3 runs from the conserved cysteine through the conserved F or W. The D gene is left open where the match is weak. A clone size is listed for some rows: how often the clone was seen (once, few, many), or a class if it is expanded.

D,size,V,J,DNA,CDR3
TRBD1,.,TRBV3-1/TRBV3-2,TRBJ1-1,TGTGCCAGCAGCCAAGGAGACAGGGGGAACACTGAAGCTTTCTTT,CASSQGDRGNTEAFF
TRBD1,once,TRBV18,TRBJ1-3,TGTGCCAGCTCATCGCAGGGGGCAGGTGGAAACACCATATATTTT,CASSSQGAGGNTIYF
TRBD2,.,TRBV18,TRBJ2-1,TGTGCCAGCTCTACTAGCGGGTTGTACAATGAGCAGTTCTTC,CASSTSGLYNEQFF
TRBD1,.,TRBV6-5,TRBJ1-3,TGTGCCAGCAGTTACACACCGGACAGGGGAAACACCATATATTTT,CASSYTPDRGNTIYF
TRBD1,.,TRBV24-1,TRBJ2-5,TGTGCCACCAGTGATGGATCGGGACAGCTCCAAGAGACCCAGTACTTC,CATSDGSGQLQETQYF
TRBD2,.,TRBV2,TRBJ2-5,TGTGCCAGCAGTTGGACTAGTAGGACCCAGTACTTC,CASSWTSRTQYF
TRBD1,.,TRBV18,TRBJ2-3,TGTGCCAGCTCACCTACTCTCGGACAGGAGGAGGCAGATACGCAGTATTTT,CASSPTLGQEEADTQYF
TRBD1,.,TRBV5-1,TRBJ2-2,TGCGCCAGCAGTGATACCGGGACAGGCGTGAACACCGGGGAGCTGTTTTTT,CASSDTGTGVNTGELFF
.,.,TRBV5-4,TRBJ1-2,TGTGCCAGCAGCTTGGAGAGTACTAACTATGGCTACACCTTC,CASSLESTNYGYTF
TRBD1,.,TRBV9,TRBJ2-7,TGTGCCAGCAGCCAAGGGACAGGGAAGGACGAGCAGTACTTC,CASSQGTGKDEQYF
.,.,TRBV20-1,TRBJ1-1,TGCAGTGCTAGTGCCCCGACAGAGGAAGCTTTCTTT,CSASAPTEEAFF
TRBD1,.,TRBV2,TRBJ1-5,TGTGCCAGCAGTCGCCGGGACAGGGATGGTCAGCCCCAGCATTTT,CASSRRDRDGQPQHF
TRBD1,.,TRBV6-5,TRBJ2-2,TGTGCCAGCAGTTTCATAGGGACAGGGTGGACCGGGGAGCTGTTTTTT,CASSFIGTGWTGELFF
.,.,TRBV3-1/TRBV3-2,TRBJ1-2,TGTGCCAGCAGCCCCAGGGGCTCCTATGGCTACACCTTC,CASSPRGSYGYTF
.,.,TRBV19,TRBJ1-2,TGTGCCAGTAGTATGCAGGGCATCCTCTATGGCTACACCTTC,CASSMQGILYGYTF
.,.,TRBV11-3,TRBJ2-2,TGTGCCAGCAGCTTAAGCTGGGGGCCTTCGAACACCGGGGAGCTGTTTTTT,CASSLSWGPSNTGELFF
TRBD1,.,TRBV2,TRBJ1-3,TGTGCCAGCAGTGCAGCAGGGGGCCGGGACACCATATATTTT,CASSAAGGRDTIYF
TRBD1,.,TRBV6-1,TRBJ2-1,TGTGCCAGCAGTGAGAGGGGGCAGGGGGCCATAACCTCCTACAATGAGCAGTTCTTC,CASSERGQGAITSYNEQFF
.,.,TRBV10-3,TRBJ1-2,TGTGCCATTACAGGGACCTATGGCTACACCTTC,CAITGTYGYTF
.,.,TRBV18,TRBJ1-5,TGTGCCAGCTCACCAAGGGTCCGCCAGGGTGGCATTCAGCCCCAGCATTTT,CASSPRVRQGGIQPQHF
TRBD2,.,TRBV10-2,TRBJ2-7,TGCGCCAGCAGTCCCCTAGCGGGGGTTTCCTACGAGCAGTACTTC,CASSPLAGVSYEQYF
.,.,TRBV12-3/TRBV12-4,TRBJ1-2,TGTGCCAGCAGTCCGAGAGGGGGTGGCTACACCTTC,CASSPRGGGYTF
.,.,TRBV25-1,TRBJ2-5,TGTGCCAGCAGTGAAAGGGGCCAAGAGACCCAGTACTTC,CASSERGQETQYF
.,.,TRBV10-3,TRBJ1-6,TGTGCCATCAGTCGCCTATCTACAGGGTCTGATTCACCCCTCCACTTT,CAISRLSTGSDSPLHF
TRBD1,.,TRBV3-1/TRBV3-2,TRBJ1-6,TGTGCCAGCAGCCTGTCACAGGGGGGTAATTCACCCCTCCACTTT,CASSLSQGGNSPLHF
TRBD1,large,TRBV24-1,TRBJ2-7,TGTGCCACCACAGGGACAGGACGGGAGCAGTACTTC,CATTGTGREQYF
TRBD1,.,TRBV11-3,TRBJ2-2,TGTGCCAGCAGCCCAAGAGGGGGCGCGAACACCGGGGAGCTGTTTTTT,CASSPRGGANTGELFF
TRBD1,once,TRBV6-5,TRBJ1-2,TGTGCCAGCAGGGGACAGGGTAGCTATGGCTACACCTTC,CASRGQGSYGYTF
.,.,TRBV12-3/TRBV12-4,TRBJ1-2,TGTGCCAGCAGTCGGGGGTATGGCTACACCTTC,CASSRGYGYTF
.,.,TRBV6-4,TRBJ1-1,TGTGCCAGCAGTTGGGCGGGGGCTCCCTCGGACACTGAAGCTTTCTTT,CASSWAGAPSDTEAFF
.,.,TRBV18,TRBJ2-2,TGTGCCAGCTCACCCTACAGCACCGGGGAGCTGTTTTTT,CASSPYSTGELFF
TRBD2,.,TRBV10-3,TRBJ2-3,TGTGCCATCCAGCGGGGGACCACAGATACGCAGTATTTT,CAIQRGTTDTQYF
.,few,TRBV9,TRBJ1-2,TGTGCCAGCAGAGAGGGCGTACAGGGCTTCTATGGCTACACCTTC,CASREGVQGFYGYTF
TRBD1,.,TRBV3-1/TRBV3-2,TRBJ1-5,TGTGCCAGCAGCCCCTCTGGGACAGGCGGACTCAATCAGCCCCAGCATTTT,CASSPSGTGGLNQPQHF
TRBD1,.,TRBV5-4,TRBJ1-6,TGTGCCAGCAGCCTGGGACAGGGAGGTAATTCACCCCTCCACTTT,CASSLGQGGNSPLHF
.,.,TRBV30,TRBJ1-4,TGTGCCTGGAGTGTTCAGGGTGAAAAACTGTTTTTT,CAWSVQGEKLFF
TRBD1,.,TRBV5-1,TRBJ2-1,TGCGCCAGCAGCTACCGGGACAGGGGGTACAATGAGCAGTTCTTC,CASSYRDRGYNEQFF
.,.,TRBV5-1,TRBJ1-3,TGCGCCAGCAGCTGGACAGAAAACTCTGGAAACACCATATATTTT,CASSWTENSGNTIYF
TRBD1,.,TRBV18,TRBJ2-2,TGTGCCAGCTCACCAGGACAGGGAGGCACCGGGGAGCTGTTTTTT,CASSPGQGGTGELFF
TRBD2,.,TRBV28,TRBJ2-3,TGTGCCAGCAGTTCGACTAGCGGGGGGCCCACAGATACGCAGTATTTT,CASSSTSGGPTDTQYF
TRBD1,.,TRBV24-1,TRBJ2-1,TGTGCCACCAGTGATCCCGGGACAGGGACCTACAATGAGCAGTTCTTC,CATSDPGTGTYNEQFF
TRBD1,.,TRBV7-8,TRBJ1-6,TGTGCCAGCAGCCCGACAGGGGGGTATTCCTATAATTCACCCCTCCACTTT,CASSPTGGYSYNSPLHF
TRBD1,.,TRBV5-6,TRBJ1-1,TGTGCCAGCAGCCTGGTGACAGGGGGAATGAACACTGAAGCTTTCTTT,CASSLVTGGMNTEAFF
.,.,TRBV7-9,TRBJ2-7,TGTGCCAGCAGCCACCGGGACAAATACGAGCAGTACTTC,CASSHRDKYEQYF
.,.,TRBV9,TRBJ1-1,TGTGCCAGCAGCGTAGAGGTTTGGCTGAGGAATGGTAATGAAGCTTTCTTT,CASSVEVWLRNGNEAFF
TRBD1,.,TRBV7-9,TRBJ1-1,TGTGCCAGCAGTCCCACCGACAGGGCCCAGGTCCCTGAAGCTTTCTTT,CASSPTDRAQVPEAFF
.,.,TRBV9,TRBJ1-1,TGTGCCAGCAGCGCTATCCAAATAGGGGGCACTGAAGCTTTCTTT,CASSAIQIGGTEAFF
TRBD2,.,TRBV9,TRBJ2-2,TGTGCCAGCAGTCGGGGGGGCGCACACGGGGAGCTGTTTTTT,CASSRGGAHGELFF
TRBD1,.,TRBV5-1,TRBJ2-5,TGCGCCAGCAGACTGACAGGGTTTGGAGAGACCCAGTACTTC,CASRLTGFGETQYF
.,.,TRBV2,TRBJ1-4,TGTGCCAGCACCCACGGGGGGCGCGGTGAAAAACTGTTTTTT,CASTHGGRGEKLFF
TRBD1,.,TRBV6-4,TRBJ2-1,TGTGCCAGCAGTGACTCCCAACAGGGGGCCACGTACAATGAGCAGTTCTTC,CASSDSQQGATYNEQFF
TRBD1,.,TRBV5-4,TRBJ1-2,TGTGCCAGCAGACAAACAGGGGGTGGCTACACCTTC,CASRQTGGGYTF
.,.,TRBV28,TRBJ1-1,TGTGCCAGCAGTTTACCGCGAGGGACTGAAGCTTTCTTT,CASSLPRGTEAFF
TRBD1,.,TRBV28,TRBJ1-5,TGTGCCAGCAGTCCGTCCGGGACAGGCTATCAGCCCCAGCATTTT,CASSPSGTGYQPQHF
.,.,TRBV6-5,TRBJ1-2,TGTGCCAGCAGTTACTTGACAACTAACTATGGCTACACCTTC,CASSYLTTNYGYTF